The 31 T cell receptor beta chains below come from one sample, sequenced in a study of blood T cells in healthy people across ages. PCR was performed a second time for 7 to 11 cycles using a sample-barcoded 5' primer and a J-beta primer mix. TCRdb fed the 5' RACE reads into MiXCR, producing one record per CDR3 protein. Of over 600,000 distinct CDR3 sequences in the sample, about half were seen once. The sequencing input was blood. The receptor set was obtained from an elderly man in good health.

V usage is TRBV14 and J usage is TRBJ2-3, with D uncertain. Trimming removed 5 bases from V and 2 bases from J, with 11 bases in between. Germline CDR1 and CDR2: SGHDN and FVKESK. This CDR3 is 14 amino acids long. CDR3 amino acids: CASSYSRITDTQYF. DNA for the CDR3: TGTGCCAGCAGCTATTCGAGGATCACAGATACGCAGTATTTT.

With regard to this clonotype: A read error may be the cause here, since a much bigger clone is one base away. The chain uses TRBV7-2 and TRBJ2-7, with 10 positions matching TRBD2. The end of the DNA aligns better with TRBJ2-1, so the J call may be wrong. Per the germline V gene, CDR1 is SGHTA and CDR2 is FQGNSA. This CDR3 comprises 15 residues. The CDR3 region is CASSFQTSGRETQFF. The CDR3 DNA reads as TGTGCCAGCAGCTTTCAGACTAGCGGGCGGGAGACCCAGTTCTTC.

There are a few counts of this clonotype. The gene calls are TRBV5-4 and TRBJ2-7; D remains ambiguous. This CDR3 is 14 amino acids long. V shed 4 bases and J shed 2 bases, with 13 bases lying between them. CDR1 is SGHNT and CDR2 is YYREEE in the germline V gene (reference sequence). CDR3: CASSRRAMPYEQYF. CDR3 bases: TGTGCCAGCAGCCGTCGGGCGATGCCCTACGAGCAGTACTTC.

This rearrangement joins TRBV15 to TRBJ1-3; D unresolved. Germline V lookup: CDR1 LNHNV, CDR2 YYDKDF (reference sequence). V gave up 0 bases and J gave up 0 bases, with 6 bases separating them. This CDR3 has 15 amino acids. The DNA of the CDR3 is TGTGCCACCAGCAGAGACACTCTCTCTGGAAACACCATATATTTT. It yields the protein CATSRDTLSGNTIYF.

CDR3 sequence reads: CSARTGIETQYF. CDR3 in DNA: TGCAGTGCTAGGACCGGTATCGAGACCCAGTACTTC. V usage is TRBV20-1 and J usage is TRBJ2-7; D gene uncertain. The J call may be in error: the DNA end matches TRBJ2-5 better. CDR3 length: 12 residues. Germline-derived CDR1 and CDR2 are DFQATT and SNEGSKA (reference sequence).

This clonotype was counted only a few times. This chain joins TRBV7-9 and TRBJ2-1, with 7 nucleotides matching TRBD2. Germline trimming cut 5 bases from V and 13 bases from J; bases unmatched to any gene: 8. The CDR3 runs 12 residues. Germline loops: CDR1 SEHNR, CDR2 FQNEAQ (reference sequence). The CDR3 loop reads CASSPEGGLQFF. The CDR3 DNA is TGTGCCAGCAGCCCCGAGGGAGGGCTCCAGTTCTTC.

V gene TRBV7-9 combines with J gene TRBJ1-6; D is ambiguous. The germline CDR1 and CDR2 sequences are SEHNR and FQNEAQ (reference sequence). V lost 0 bases and J lost 3, with 6 bases in between. The length of the CDR3 is 15 residues. CDR3 protein: CASSLAGVYNSPLHF. The CDR3 nucleotides are TGTGCCAGCAGCTTAGCAGGAGTCTATAATTCACCCCTCCACTTT.

This clonotype was detected many times. The chain is built from TRBV11-1 and TRBJ2-1, with 14 bases lining up with TRBD2. Trimming cost V 6 bases and J 9 bases; bases outside gene matches: 13. The CDR3 has 17 residues. CDR1 is SGHAT, CDR2 FQDESV, per germline (reference sequence). The CDR3: CASRHDRGTSGSGEQFF. CDR3 DNA: TGTGCCAGCAGGCACGACAGGGGGACTAGCGGGAGCGGTGAGCAGTTCTTC.

This clonotype was seen more than once but under ten times. This rearrangement joins TRBV6-7 to TRBJ2-5; D is ambiguous. TRBV6-7 has ORF status, its function being uncertain. The CDR3 totals 14 residues. V lost 0 bases to trimming and J lost 1 base, with 6 bases between them. This CDR3 reads CASSYSASQETQYF. CDR3 nucleotide sequence: TGTGCCAGCAGTTACTCGGCCAGCCAAGAGACCCAGTACTTC.

Concerning this clonotype itself: A read error may produce the germline difference seen at one junction end. This sequence joins TRBV30 and TRBJ2-2; a possible D gene is TRBD2 (5 bases). Looked up from germline, CDR1 is GTSNPN and CDR2 is SVGIG (reference sequence). The CDR3 has 13 residues. This CDR3 is CARRRTNTGELFF. CDR3 bases: TGTGCCCGGAGGCGGACCAACACCGGGGAGCTGTTTTTT.

This rearrangement joins TRBV28 to TRBJ2-1, with D perhaps TRBD1 or TRBD2 (5 bases each). This CDR3 contains 14 residues. V was trimmed by 5 bases and J by 8 bases, leaving 16 bases between them. The V gene's germline CDR1 is MDHEN and CDR2 SYDVKM. CDR3 sequence reads: CASSVSGGIDEQFF. CDR3 nucleotide sequence: TGTGCCAGCAGTGTCTCTGGGGGAATCGATGAGCAGTTCTTC.

This chain links TRBV5-1 with TRBJ2-1, with 13 bases aligning to TRBD2. Germline CDR1 reads SGHRS; CDR2 reads YFSETQ. V lost 4 bases to trimming and J lost 4 bases; unmatched junction nucleotides: 14. The CDR3 is 19 amino acids. CDR3 region: CASSPRTSGGERRYNEQFF. Here the CDR3 DNA reads TGCGCCAGCAGCCCGCGGACTAGCGGGGGCGAGCGTCGGTACAATGAGCAGTTCTTC.

This sequence joins TRBV28 and TRBJ2-7; 9 positions agree with TRBD2. With V trimmed by 5 bases and J by 6 bases, 14 bases remained unmatched. CDR1 MDHEN and CDR2 SYDVKM come from the germline V gene. The CDR3 runs to 16 residues. CDR3 sequence: CASSGGLAGLQVEQYF. The DNA for the CDR3 is TGTGCCAGCAGTGGGGGGCTAGCGGGATTACAGGTCGAGCAGTACTTC.

Points on this clonotype: One junction end does not reproduce the germline sequence, and a read error may be involved. This chain links TRBV7-8 with TRBJ2-3, with 7 bases that match TRBD1. This CDR3 contains 15 residues. CDR1 SGHVS and CDR2 FQNEAQ come from the germline V gene. In DNA, the CDR3 is TGTGCCAACAGCTCCCCGGGACAGTACGTGGATACGCAGTATTTT. Encoded protein: CANSSPGQYVDTQYF.

The CDR3 DNA is TGTGCCAGCTCAAAGAATATTGAAGAGACCCAGTACTTC. Its translation: CASSKNIEETQYF. This chain links TRBV18 with TRBJ2-5; D uncertain. The ends were cut back, 5 bases at V and 3 bases at J, with 10 bases in the middle. From germline, CDR1 is KGHSH and CDR2 LQKENI. The CDR3 length is 13 residues.

The genes are TRBV12-3 or TRBV12-4 and TRBJ2-1; no reliable D call. This CDR3 contains 16 residues. V gave up 6 bases and J gave up 0 bases, with 15 bases separating them. CDR3 residues: CASSLSISSSYNEQFF. The CDR3 DNA reads TGTGCCAGCAGCCTCTCTATAAGTAGCTCCTACAATGAGCAGTTCTTC.

The chain has TRBV28 and TRBJ2-7; D not certain. CDR1 is MDHEN and CDR2 is SYDVKM in the germline V gene. Trimming took off 5 bases at V and 0 bases at J, with 11 bases between the two ends. The CDR3 sequence is 14 residues long. CDR3 in amino acids: CASSKTASSYEQYF. The DNA for the CDR3 is TGTGCCAGCAGTAAAACAGCCTCCTCCTACGAGCAGTACTTC.

There are a few counts of this clonotype. The chain combines TRBV12-3 or TRBV12-4 with TRBJ1-2; D possibly corresponds to TRBD1 (5 bases). The CDR3 covers 14 residues. The V end was cut by 1 base, the J end by 7 bases, with 13 bases between. The CDR3 DNA reads as TGTGCCAGCAGTTTAGGGCAGGGAATGGGTGGCTACACCTTC. Translating it yields CASSLGQGMGGYTF.

In its sample, this clonotype was seen a few times. J is TRBJ1-2 and V is TRBV29-1; 7 bases are shared with TRBD1. The CDR3 is 13 amino acids. The V gene end was trimmed by 7 bases and the J gene end by 2 bases; junction bases not matched to a gene: 7. Germline lookup yields CDR1 SQVTM and CDR2 ANQGSEA. CDR3 sequence: CSAYRDRNYGYTF. The CDR3 DNA follows: TGCAGCGCCTACAGGGACAGAAACTATGGCTACACCTTC.

A few counts support this clonotype. This sequence joins TRBV20-1 and TRBJ2-3, with TRBD2 matching 9 bases. The CDR3 extends over 17 amino acids. Germline CDR1 DFQATT, CDR2 SNEGSKA (reference sequence). V lost 0 bases to trimming and J lost 0 bases; unmatched junction nucleotides: 7. CDR3 amino acids: CSARDPGAGGSTDTQYF. The CDR3 bases are TGCAGTGCTAGAGATCCGGGAGCGGGAGGCAGCACAGATACGCAGTATTTT.

The rearrangement links TRBV12-3 or TRBV12-4 to TRBJ2-5, with 7 bases fitting TRBD1. With 1 base clipped from V and 3 bases from J, the junction kept 5 bases outside the gene matches. The CDR3 totals 15 residues. The CDR3 sequence: CASSLDDDREETQYF. The CDR3, as DNA: TGTGCCAGCAGTTTAGATGATGACAGGGAAGAGACCCAGTACTTC.

This clonotype has only a few counts. A single base separates this from a much larger clone, so it may be a read error. The chain joins TRBV7-2 to TRBJ2-7, with D possibly TRBD2 on 6 matching bases. Germline V lookup: CDR1 SGHTA, CDR2 FQGNSA. V lost 1 base, J lost 7 bases, and 17 bases lay in between. This CDR3 contains 15 residues. The CDR3 bases are TGTGCCAGCAGCTTAGATGGCGGGATTCCTAGTGAGCAGTACTTC. Translation gives CASSLDGGIPSEQYF. Based on the CDR3 plus reference TRBV7-2 and TRBJ2-7, the full variable domain is GAGVSQSPSNKVTEKGKDVELRCDPISGHTALYWYRQSLGQGLEFLIYFQGNSAPDKSGLPSDRFSAERTGGSVSTLTIQRTQQEDSAVYLCASSLDGGIPSEQYFGPGTRLTVT.

This clonotype was seen at least ten times. The gene calls are TRBV12-3 or TRBV12-4 and TRBJ2-1; 8 positions match TRBD2. This CDR3 has 15 residues. After removal of 2 bases from V and 4 bases from J, the junction contained 4 bases not matched to a gene. In DNA, the CDR3 is TGTGCCAGCAGTTTACGAGCGGGGGTGTACAATGAGCAGTTCTTC. Its translation is CASSLRAGVYNEQFF.

This clonotype was observed at least ten times. The chain combines TRBV29-1 with TRBJ2-7, with a tentative D call TRBD2 (5 bases). The CDR3 consists of 13 residues. The germline V gene encodes CDR1 SQVTM and CDR2 ANQGSEA. The CDR3 spells CSGSRGGSYEQYF. Here the CDR3 DNA reads TGCAGTGGGAGTCGGGGTGGTTCTTACGAGCAGTACTTC.

This clonotype was recorded once. Germline is not matched at one junction end, which may reflect a read error. The chain is built from TRBV7-3 and TRBJ2-1; D may match TRBD1 or TRBD2 (7 bases each). Near its end, the DNA agrees better with TRBJ2-7, so the J call may be wrong. Germline V gene sequence: CDR1 SGHTA, CDR2 FQGTGA. The CDR3 covers 18 residues. This chain's CDR3 is CTSSPVAGARGTYNEQYF. For the CDR3, the DNA is TGTACCAGCAGTCCCGTGGCGGGGGCCAGGGGGACTTACAATGAGCAGTACTTC.

The V gene is TRBV24-1, the J gene TRBJ2-5; no clear D gene. Germline V gene lookup returns CDR1 KGHDR and CDR2 SFDVKD. V lost 8 bases and J 11 bases, leaving 41 bases between the germline ends. CDR3 length: 20 residues. The CDR3 DNA reads as TGTGCCACCATATCACTGTTTCGAGAGTTTGGTGATTATTCCTACAATGAGCAGTACTTC. It yields the protein CATISLFREFGDYSYNEQYF.

In this sample, this clonotype turned up many times. A much larger clone lies one base from this, so it may be a read error. DNA for the CDR3: TGCAGCGTGGGACAGGGGGGGTGGAATGAGCAGTACTTC. Translating gives CSVGQGGWNEQYF. V usage is TRBV29-1 and J usage is TRBJ2-5, with 11 positions matching TRBD1. This CDR3 comprises 13 residues. Germline CDR1 is SQVTM and CDR2 is ANQGSEA. Trimming removed 6 bases from V and 11 bases from J; junction bases left unmatched: 11.

The rearrangement links TRBV20-1 to TRBJ2-5, with D perhaps matching TRBD2 (5 bases). Germline V gene data show CDR1 as DFQATT and CDR2 as SNEGSKA (reference sequence). This CDR3 is 14 amino acids long. Trimming cost V 0 bases and J 1 base, with 9 bases left between them. CDR3 nucleotides: TGCAGTGCTAGAGATGAGCGGCTCCAAGAGACCCAGTACTTC. Amino acids: CSARDERLQETQYF.

Regarding this clonotype: This may stem from a read error, because a much larger clone lies one nucleotide away. The chain recombines TRBV29-1 with TRBJ1-2; TRBD1 matches at 7 bases. Germline loops: CDR1 SQVTM, CDR2 ANQGSEA. CDR3 length equals 14 residues. CDR3 loop: CGVEDPTGWGGYTF. DNA of the CDR3: TGCGGCGTTGAAGACCCGACAGGGTGGGGTGGCTACACCTTC.

The table lists this clonotype with many counts. The genes are TRBV3-1 and TRBJ1-4; D is perhaps TRBD1 (5 bases). The CDR3 has 16 residues. Germline-derived CDR1 and CDR2 are LGHDT and YNNKEL (reference sequence). Trimming left V 0 bases short and J 12 bases short, with 20 bases between. The DNA of the CDR3 is TGTGCCAGCAGCCAAGAGCGTGCCAGTTTTCCGGGGGAACTGTTTTTT. Translating gives CASSQERASFPGELFF.

This rearrangement joins TRBV7-3 to TRBJ1-2; D possibly corresponds to TRBD1 (5 bases). This CDR3 has 15 amino acids. CDR1 SGHTA and CDR2 FQGTGA come from the germline V gene. Trimming shortened V by 1 base and J by 4 bases, and 13 bases separated the two germline ends. The CDR3 DNA sequence: TGTGCCAGCAGCTTAAAACCGGACATAGTCTATGGCTACACCTTC. Protein sequence: CASSLKPDIVYGYTF.